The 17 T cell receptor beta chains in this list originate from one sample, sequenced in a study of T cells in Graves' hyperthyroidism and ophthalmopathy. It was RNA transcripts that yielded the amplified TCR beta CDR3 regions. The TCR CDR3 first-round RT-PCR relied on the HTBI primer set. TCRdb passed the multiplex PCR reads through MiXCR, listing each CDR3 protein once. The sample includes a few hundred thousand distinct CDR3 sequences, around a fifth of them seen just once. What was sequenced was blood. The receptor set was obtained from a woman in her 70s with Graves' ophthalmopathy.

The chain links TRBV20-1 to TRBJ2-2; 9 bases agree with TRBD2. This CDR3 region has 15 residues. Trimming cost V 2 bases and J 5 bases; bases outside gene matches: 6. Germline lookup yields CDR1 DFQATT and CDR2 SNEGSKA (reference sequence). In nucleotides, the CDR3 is TGCAGTGCTAGACTTAGCGGGAGTGGAACCGGGGAGCTGTTTTTT. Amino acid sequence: CSARLSGSGTGELFF.

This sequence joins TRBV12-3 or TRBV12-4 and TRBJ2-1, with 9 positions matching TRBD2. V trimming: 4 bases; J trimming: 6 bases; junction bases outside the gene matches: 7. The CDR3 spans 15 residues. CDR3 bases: TGTGCCAGCAGTTCAAGGACTAGCGTGGTCAATGAGCAGTTCTTC. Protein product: CASSSRTSVVNEQFF.

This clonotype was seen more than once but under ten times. CDR3 nucleotides: TGCGCCAGCAGCCCCTCCCCAGGGACAGATACGCAGTATTTT. This encodes CASSPSPGTDTQYF. This sequence joins TRBV5-1 and TRBJ2-3; tentative D call: TRBD1 (5 bases). This CDR3 is built from 14 residues. Germline V gene data show CDR1 as SGHRS and CDR2 as YFSETQ. Trimming took 4 bases from V and 3 from J, leaving 12 bases between them.

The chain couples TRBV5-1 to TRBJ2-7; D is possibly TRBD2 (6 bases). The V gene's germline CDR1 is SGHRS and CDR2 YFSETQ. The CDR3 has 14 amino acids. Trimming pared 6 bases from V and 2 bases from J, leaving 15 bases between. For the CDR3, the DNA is TGCGCCAGCAAGTCTCGCCGGACTACCTACGAGCAGTACTTC. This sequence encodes CASKSRRTTYEQYF.

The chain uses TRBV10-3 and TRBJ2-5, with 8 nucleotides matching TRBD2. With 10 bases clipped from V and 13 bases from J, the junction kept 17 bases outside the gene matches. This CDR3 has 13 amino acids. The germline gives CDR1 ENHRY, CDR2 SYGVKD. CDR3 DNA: TGTGCCACTGCCCCGGGGAGTAGCGGGGAGGGGTACTTC. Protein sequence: CATAPGSSGEGYF.

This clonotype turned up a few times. The CDR3 here is CASSSGQGYGTEAFF. The CDR3 DNA follows: TGTGCCAGCAGCTCGGGACAGGGTTACGGCACTGAAGCTTTCTTT. The chain has TRBV7-9 and TRBJ1-1; 9 positions match TRBD1. Trimming cost V 4 bases and J 4 bases; bases outside gene matches: 7. CDR3 size: 15 residues. Germline CDR1 and CDR2: SEHNR and FQNEAQ (reference sequence).

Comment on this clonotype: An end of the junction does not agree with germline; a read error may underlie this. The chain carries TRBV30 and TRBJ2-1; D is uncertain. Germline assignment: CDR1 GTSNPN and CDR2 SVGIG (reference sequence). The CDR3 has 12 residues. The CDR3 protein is CAWSVLSNKQFF. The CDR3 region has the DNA TGTGCCTGGAGTGTACTTAGCAATAAGCAGTTCTTC.

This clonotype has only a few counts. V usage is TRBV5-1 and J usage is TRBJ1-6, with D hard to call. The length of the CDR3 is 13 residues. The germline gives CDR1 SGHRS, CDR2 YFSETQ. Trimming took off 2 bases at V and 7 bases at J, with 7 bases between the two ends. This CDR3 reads CASSFIGNSPLHF. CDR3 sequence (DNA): TGCGCCAGCAGCTTCATCGGGAATTCACCCCTCCACTTT.

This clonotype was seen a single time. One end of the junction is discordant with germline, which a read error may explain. The DNA of the CDR3 is TGTGCCTGCAGTGCAACCCCGGAGGGCGGATATGGCTACACCTTC. Translation: CACSATPEGGYGYTF. The chain joins TRBV25-1 to TRBJ1-2; unclear D gene. There are 15 residues in the CDR3. Germline lookup yields CDR1 MGHDK and CDR2 SYGVNS.

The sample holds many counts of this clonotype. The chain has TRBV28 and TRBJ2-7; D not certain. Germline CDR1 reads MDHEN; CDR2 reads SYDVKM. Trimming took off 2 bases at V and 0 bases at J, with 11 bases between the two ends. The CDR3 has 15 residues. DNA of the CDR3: TGTGCCAGCAGTTTAGGAAACAGTCCCTCCTACGAGCAGTACTTC. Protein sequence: CASSLGNSPSYEQYF.

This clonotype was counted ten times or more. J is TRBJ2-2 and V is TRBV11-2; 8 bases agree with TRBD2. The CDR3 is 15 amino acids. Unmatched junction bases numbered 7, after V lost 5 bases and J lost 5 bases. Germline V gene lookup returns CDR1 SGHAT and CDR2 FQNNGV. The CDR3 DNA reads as TGTGCCAGCAGCCCCAGCGGGAGAGGGACCGGGGAGCTGTTTTTT. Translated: CASSPSGRGTGELFF.

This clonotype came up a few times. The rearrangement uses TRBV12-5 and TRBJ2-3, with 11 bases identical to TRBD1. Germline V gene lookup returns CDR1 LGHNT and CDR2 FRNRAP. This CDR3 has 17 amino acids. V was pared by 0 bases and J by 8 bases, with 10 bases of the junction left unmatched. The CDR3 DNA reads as TGTGCTAGTGGTTTGGTTCTAGGGGGACAGGGGGTCGGTACGCAGTATTTT. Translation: CASGLVLGGQGVGTQYF.

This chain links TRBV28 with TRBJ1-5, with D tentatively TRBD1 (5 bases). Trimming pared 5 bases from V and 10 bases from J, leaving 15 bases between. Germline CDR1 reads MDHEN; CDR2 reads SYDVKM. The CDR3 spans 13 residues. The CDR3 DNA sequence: TGTGCCAGCAGTCGCCAGACAGACCGCCCCCAGCATTTT. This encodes CASSRQTDRPQHF. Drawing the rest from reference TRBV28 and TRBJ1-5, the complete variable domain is DVKVTQSSRYLVKRTGEKVFLECVQDMDHENMFWYRQDPGLGLRLIYFSYDVKMKEKGDIPEGYSVSREKKERFSLILESASTNQTSMYLCASSRQTDRPQHFGDGTRLSIL.

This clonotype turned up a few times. As DNA, the CDR3 is TGTGCCAGCAGCCGCGCCGGGCCCGGGGAGCTGTTTTTT. As protein: CASSRAGPGELFF. The chain carries TRBV7-3 and TRBJ2-2; D is undetermined. V shed 5 bases and J shed 6 bases, with 10 bases lying between them. Looked up from germline, CDR1 is SGHTA and CDR2 is FQGTGA. The CDR3 is made up of 13 amino acids.

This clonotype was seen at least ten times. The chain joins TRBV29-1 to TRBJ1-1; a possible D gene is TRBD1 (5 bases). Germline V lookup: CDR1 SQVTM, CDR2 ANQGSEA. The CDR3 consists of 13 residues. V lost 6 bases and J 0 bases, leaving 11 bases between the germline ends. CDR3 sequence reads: CSVEGRMNTEAFF. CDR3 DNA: TGCAGCGTGGAGGGACGGATGAACACTGAAGCTTTCTTT.

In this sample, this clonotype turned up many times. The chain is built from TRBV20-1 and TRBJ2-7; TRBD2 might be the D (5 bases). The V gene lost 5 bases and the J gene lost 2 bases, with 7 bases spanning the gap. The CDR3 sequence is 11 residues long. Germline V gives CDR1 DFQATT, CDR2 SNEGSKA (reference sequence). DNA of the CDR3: TGCAGTGCTTCCGGGGCCTACGAGCAGTACTTC. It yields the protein CSASGAYEQYF.

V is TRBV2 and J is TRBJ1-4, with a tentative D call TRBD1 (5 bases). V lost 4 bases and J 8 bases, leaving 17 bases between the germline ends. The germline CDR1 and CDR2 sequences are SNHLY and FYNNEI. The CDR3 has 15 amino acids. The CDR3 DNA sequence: TGTGCCAGCAGTGTATTTCTAGGCAGGGAAGAAAAACTGTTTTTT. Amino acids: CASSVFLGREEKLFF.